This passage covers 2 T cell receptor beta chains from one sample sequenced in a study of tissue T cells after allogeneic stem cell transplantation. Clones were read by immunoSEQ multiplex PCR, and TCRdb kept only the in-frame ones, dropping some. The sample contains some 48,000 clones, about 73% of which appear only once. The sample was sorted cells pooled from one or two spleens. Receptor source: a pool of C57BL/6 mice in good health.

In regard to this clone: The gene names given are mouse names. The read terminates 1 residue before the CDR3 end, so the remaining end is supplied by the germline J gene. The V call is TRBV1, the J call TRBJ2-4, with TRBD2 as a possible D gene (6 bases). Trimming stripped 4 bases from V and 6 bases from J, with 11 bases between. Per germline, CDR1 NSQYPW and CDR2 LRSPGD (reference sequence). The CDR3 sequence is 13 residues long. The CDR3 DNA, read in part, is TGCACCTGCAGTGGGGGGGAAGAGAACACCTTGTAC. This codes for CTCSGGEENTLY. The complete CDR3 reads CTCSGGEENTLYF.

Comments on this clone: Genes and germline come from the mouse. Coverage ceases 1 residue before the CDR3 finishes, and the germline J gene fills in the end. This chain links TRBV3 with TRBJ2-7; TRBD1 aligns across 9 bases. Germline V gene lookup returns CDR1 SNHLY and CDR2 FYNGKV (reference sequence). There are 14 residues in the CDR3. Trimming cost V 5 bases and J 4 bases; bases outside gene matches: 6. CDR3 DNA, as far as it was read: TGTGCCAGCAGCAATCGGACAGGGGCTTATGAACAGTAC. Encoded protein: CASSNRTGAYEQY. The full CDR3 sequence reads CASSNRTGAYEQYF.